The rows below give T cell receptor beta chains drawn from one sample of a study of Ad26.COV2.S vaccination and SARS-CoV-2 variants. Profiling relied on immunoSEQ multiplex PCR, and the TCRdb table lists in-frame clones only, not all of them. The sample lists 430,000 or so clones, approximately 89% occurring once. The specimen comprised peripheral blood, sampled in a trial of Ad26.COV2.S vaccine versus placebo. All receptors come from a person between 18 and 59 years old who received the Ad26.COV2.S COVID-19 vaccine or a placebo. CDR3s include the opening cysteine and the closing phenylalanine or tryptophan. The D gene is left open where the match is weak. Clone size is given for some rows only: seen once, a few or many times, or a class if the clone is expanded.

TRBD1,TRBJ1-5,TRBV7-8,-,CASSLEGGQGHQPQHF,TGTGCCAGCAGCTTAGAAGGGGGACAGGGTCATCAGCCCCAGCATTTT
-,TRBJ1-1,TRBV7-9,-,CASSPSSGTEAFF,TGTGCCAGCAGCCCATCGTCGGGCACTGAAGCTTTCTTT
-,TRBJ2-7,TRBV6-5,once,CASGREYEQYF,TGTGCCAGCGGCAGGGAGTACGAGCAGTACTTC
TRBD1,TRBJ1-5,TRBV19,-,CASSTRQGSQPQHF,TGTGCCAGTAGTACCCGACAGGGAAGTCAGCCCCAGCATTTT
-,TRBJ1-1,TRBV5-4,-,CASSLAQRGNTEAFF,TGTGCCAGCAGCTTGGCCCAACGGGGAAACACTGAAGCTTTCTTT
-,TRBJ2-5,TRBV9,-,CASSVEPAFYKETQYF,TGTGCCAGCAGCGTAGAGCCAGCCTTTTACAAAGAGACCCAGTACTTC
-,TRBJ2-5,TRBV20-1,once,CSALGEETQYF,TGCAGTGCTTTGGGGGAAGAGACCCAGTACTTC
TRBD1,TRBJ1-1,TRBV7-9,-,CASLTGVNTEAFF,TGTGCCAGTCTGACAGGGGTGAACACTGAAGCTTTCTTT
TRBD1,TRBJ2-2,TRBV7-8,-,CASSGDRGSTIGELFF,TGTGCCAGCAGCGGGGACAGGGGGAGTACAATCGGGGAGCTGTTTTTT
-,TRBJ2-5,TRBV19,-,CASTHRGGETQYF,TGTGCCAGTACGCACAGAGGGGGGGAGACCCAGTACTTC
-,TRBJ1-6,TRBV28,-,CASSSPTTVLHF,TGTGCCAGCAGTTCCCCTACGACAGTGCTCCACTTT
-,TRBJ2-5,TRBV10-3,-,CAIKPGQRETQYF,TGTGCCATCAAACCGGGACAAAGGGAGACCCAGTACTTC
TRBD1,TRBJ2-1,TRBV27,-,CASSLPQGAISLGEQFF,TGTGCCAGCAGTCTACCACAGGGGGCAATTTCATTAGGTGAGCAGTTCTTC
-,TRBJ2-6,TRBV6-5,-,CASSYGSSGANVLTF,TGTGCCAGCAGTTACGGTAGCTCTGGGGCCAACGTCCTGACTTTC
-,TRBJ1-2,TRBV30,-,CAWDRGYGYTF,TGTGCCTGGGACCGGGGCTATGGCTACACCTTC
-,TRBJ1-4,TRBV20-1,-,CSASVPGKLFF,TGCAGTGCTAGCGTCCCGGGAAAACTGTTTTTT
TRBD2,TRBJ2-3,TRBV7-2,-,CASSPFGRGVTDTQYF,TGTGCCAGCAGCCCCTTTGGGAGGGGAGTCACAGATACGCAGTATTTT
-,TRBJ1-2,TRBV10-2,-,CASSESGLHNYGYTF,TGCGCCAGCAGTGAGTCCGGGTTGCATAACTATGGCTACACCTTC
-,TRBJ1-2,TRBV7-9,-,CASSPGGASDGYTF,TGTGCCAGCAGTCCCGGGGGGGCTAGCGATGGCTACACCTTC
-,TRBJ1-5,TRBV6-2/TRBV6-3,-,CASSSTRASNQPQHF,TGTGCCAGCAGTTCAACCCGGGCCTCAAATCAGCCCCAGCATTTT
-,TRBJ1-2,TRBV18,-,CASSQGRGYGYTF,TGTGCCAGCTCCCAGGGAAGGGGCTATGGCTACACCTTC
TRBD1,TRBJ1-6,TRBV19,once,CASSISGQGRNSPLHF,TGTGCCAGTAGTATATCCGGACAGGGGCGCAATTCACCCCTCCACTTT
-,TRBJ2-7,TRBV15,-,CATSRDRSEQQYF,TGTGCCACCAGCAGAGATCGGTCAGAACAGCAGTACTTC
-,TRBJ1-6,TRBV2,-,CATHSPNSPLHF,TGTGCCACCCACAGCCCAAATTCACCCCTCCACTTT
-,TRBJ2-5,TRBV7-2,-,CASTSRGLQETQYF,TGTGCCAGCACCTCCCGGGGACTGCAAGAGACCCAGTACTTC
TRBD1,TRBJ1-2,TRBV19,-,CASSPGGGQSYGYTF,TGTGCCAGTAGTCCCGGGGGGGGACAGAGCTATGGCTACACCTTC
-,TRBJ1-1,TRBV5-5,-,CASSWGQGATQWGF,-
-,TRBJ2-5,TRBV7-3,-,CASSFPWRVTAQYF,TGTGCCAGCAGCTTCCCCTGGAGGGTTACAGCCCAGTACTTC
-,TRBJ2-7,TRBV18,-,CASSGDLTRDYEQYF,TGTGCCAGCTCCGGGGACCTCACGAGAGACTACGAGCAGTACTTC
-,TRBJ2-1,TRBV9,once,CASRLDPSQGEQFF,TGTGCCAGCAGACTCGACCCTTCCCAGGGTGAGCAGTTCTTC
-,TRBJ1-2,TRBV5-5,-,CASSHRDDGRSLYGYTF,TGTGCCAGCAGCCACCGGGACGATGGGAGAAGTCTCTATGGCTACACCTTC
-,TRBJ2-1,TRBV9,-,CASSDSLAYSYNEQFF,TGTGCCAGCAGCGACTCATTAGCGTACTCCTACAATGAGCAGTTCTTC
TRBD1,TRBJ1-5,TRBV6-6,-,CASSYRGRLNQPQHF,TGTGCCAGCAGTTACAGGGGGCGCTTAAATCAGCCCCAGCATTTT